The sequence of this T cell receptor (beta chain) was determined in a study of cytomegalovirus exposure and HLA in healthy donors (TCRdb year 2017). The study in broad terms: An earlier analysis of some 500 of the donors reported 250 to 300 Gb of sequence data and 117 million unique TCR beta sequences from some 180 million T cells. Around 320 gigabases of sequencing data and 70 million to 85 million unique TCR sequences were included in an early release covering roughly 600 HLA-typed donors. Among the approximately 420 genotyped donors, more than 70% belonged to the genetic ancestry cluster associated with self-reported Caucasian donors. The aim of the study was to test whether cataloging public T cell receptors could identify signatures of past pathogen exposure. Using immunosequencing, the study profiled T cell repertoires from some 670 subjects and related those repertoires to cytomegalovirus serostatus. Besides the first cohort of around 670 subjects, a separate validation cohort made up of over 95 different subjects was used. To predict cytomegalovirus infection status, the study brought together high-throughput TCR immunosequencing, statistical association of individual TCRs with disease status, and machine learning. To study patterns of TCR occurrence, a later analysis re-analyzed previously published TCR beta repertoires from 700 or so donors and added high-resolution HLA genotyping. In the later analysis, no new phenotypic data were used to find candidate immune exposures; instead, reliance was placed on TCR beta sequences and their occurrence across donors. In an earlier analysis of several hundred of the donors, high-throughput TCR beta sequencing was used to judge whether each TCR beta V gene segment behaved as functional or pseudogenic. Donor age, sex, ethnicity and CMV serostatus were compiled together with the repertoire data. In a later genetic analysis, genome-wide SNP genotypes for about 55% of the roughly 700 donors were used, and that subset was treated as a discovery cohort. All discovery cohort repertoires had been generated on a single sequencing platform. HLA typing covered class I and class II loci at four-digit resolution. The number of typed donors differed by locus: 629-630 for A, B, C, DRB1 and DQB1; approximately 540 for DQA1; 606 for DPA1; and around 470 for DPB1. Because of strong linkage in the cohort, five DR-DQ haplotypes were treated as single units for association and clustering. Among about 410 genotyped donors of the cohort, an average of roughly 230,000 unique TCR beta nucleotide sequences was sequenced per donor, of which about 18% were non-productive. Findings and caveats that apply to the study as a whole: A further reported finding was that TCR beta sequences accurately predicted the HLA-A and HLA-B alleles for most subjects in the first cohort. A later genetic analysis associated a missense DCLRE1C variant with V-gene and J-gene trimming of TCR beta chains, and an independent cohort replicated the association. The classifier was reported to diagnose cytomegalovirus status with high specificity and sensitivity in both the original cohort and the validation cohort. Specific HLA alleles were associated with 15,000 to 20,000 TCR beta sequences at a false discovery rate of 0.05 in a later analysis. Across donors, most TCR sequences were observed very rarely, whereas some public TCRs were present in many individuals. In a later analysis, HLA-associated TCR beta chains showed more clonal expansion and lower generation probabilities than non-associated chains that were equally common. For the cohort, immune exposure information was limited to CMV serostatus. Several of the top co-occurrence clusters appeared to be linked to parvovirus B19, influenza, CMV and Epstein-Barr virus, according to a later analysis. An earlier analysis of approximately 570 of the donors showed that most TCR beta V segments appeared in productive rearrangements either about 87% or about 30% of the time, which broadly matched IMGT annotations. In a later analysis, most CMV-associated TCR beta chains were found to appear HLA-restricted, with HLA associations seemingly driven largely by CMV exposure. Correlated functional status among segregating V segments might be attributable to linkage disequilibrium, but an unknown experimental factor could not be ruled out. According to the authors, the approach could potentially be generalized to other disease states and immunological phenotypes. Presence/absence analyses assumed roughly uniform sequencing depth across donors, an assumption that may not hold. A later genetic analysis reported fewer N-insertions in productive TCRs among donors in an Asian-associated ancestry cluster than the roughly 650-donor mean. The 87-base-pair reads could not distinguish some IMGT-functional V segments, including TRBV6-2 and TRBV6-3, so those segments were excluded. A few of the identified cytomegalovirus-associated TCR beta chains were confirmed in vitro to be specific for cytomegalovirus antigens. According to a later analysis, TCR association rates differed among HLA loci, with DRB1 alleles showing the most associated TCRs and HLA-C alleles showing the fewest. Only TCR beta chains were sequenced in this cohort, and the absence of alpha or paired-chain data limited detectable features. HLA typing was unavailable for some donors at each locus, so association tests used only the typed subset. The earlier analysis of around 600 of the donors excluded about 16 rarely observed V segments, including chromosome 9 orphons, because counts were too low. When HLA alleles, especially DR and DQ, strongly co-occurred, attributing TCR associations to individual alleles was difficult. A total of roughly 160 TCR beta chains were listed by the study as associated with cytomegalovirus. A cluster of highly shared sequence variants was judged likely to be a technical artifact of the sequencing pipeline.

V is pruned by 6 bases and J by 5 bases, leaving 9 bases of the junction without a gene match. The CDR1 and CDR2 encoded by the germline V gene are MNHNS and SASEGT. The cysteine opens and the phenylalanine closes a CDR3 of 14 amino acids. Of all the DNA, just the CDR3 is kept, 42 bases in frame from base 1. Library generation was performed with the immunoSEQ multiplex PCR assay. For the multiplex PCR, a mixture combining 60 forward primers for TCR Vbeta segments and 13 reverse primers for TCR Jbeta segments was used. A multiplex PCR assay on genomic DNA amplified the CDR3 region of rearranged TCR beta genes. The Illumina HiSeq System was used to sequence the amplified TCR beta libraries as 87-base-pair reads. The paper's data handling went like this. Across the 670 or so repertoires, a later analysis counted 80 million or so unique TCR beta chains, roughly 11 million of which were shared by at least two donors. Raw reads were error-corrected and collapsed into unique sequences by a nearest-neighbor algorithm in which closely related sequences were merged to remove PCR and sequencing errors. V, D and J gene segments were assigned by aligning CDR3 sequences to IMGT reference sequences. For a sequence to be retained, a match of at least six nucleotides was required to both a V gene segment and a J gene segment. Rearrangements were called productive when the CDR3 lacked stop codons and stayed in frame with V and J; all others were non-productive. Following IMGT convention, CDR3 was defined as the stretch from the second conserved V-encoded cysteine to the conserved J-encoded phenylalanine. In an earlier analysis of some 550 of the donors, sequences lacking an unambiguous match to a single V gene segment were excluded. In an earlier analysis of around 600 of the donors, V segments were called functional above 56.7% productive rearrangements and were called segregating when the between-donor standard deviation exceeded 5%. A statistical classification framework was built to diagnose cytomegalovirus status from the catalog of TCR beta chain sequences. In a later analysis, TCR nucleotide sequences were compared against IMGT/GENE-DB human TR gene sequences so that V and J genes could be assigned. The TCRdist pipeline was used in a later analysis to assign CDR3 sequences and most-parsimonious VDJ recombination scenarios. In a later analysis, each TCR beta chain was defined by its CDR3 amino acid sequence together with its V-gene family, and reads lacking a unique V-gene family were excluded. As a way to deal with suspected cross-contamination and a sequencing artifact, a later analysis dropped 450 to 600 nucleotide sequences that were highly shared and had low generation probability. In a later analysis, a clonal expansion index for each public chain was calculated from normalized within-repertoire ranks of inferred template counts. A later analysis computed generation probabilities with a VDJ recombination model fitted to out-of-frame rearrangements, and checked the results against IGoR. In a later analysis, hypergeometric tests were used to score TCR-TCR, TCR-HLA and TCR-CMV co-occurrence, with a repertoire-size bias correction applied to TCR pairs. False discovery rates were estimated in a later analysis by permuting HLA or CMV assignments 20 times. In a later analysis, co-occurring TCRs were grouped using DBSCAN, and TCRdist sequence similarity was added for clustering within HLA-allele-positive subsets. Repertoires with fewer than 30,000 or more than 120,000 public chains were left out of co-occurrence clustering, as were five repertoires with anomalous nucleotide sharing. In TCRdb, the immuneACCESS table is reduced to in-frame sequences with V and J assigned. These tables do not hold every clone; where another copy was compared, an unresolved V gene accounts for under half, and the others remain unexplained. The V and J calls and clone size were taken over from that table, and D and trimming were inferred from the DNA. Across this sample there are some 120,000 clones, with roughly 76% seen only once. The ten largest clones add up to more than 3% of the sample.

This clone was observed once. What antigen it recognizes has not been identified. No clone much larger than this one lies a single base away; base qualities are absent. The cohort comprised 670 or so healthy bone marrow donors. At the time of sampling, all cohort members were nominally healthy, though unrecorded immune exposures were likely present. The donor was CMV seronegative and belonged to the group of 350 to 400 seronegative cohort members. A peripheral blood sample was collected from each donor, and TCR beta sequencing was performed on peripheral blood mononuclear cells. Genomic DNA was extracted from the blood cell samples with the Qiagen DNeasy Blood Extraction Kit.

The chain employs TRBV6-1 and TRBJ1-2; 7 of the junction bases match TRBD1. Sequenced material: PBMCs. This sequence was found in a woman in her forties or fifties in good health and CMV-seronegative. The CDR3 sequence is CASSYSGTVYGYTF. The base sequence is TGTGCCAGCAGCTATTCCGGGACAGTTTATGGCTACACCTTC.